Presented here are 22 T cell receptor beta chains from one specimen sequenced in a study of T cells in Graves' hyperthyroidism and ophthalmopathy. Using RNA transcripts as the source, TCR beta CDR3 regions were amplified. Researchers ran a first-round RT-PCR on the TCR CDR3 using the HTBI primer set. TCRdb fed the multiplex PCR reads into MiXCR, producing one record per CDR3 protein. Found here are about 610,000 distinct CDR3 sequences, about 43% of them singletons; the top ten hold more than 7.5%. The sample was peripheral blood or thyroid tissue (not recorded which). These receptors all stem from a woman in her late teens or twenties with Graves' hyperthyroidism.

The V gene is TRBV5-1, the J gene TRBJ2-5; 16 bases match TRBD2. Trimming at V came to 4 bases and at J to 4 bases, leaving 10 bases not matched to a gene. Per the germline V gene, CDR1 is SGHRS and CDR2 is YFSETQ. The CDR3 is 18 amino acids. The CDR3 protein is CASSPSGLAGGPGETQYF. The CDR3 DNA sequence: TGCGCCAGCAGCCCATCGGGACTAGCGGGAGGGCCGGGAGAGACCCAGTACTTC.

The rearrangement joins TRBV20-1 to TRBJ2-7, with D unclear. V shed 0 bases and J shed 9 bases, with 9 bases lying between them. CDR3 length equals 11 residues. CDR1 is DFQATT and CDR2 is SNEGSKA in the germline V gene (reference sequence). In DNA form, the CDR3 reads TGCAGTGCTAGAGATCTCCCAGGGCAGTACTTC. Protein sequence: CSARDLPGQYF.

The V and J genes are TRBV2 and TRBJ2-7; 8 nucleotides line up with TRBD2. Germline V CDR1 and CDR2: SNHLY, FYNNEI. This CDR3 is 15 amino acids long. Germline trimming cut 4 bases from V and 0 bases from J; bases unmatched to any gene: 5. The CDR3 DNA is TGTGCCAGCAGTGCGGAAAGCGGGAGCTCCTACGAGCAGTACTTC. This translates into CASSAESGSSYEQYF.

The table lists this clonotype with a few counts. Here the CDR3 DNA reads TGTGCCAGCAACAAGGCAGGGGGCGCAGGTTCAGAGACCCAGCATTTT. Translating gives CASNKAGGAGSETQHF. The chain couples TRBV7-2 to TRBJ1-5, with TRBD1 identical over 8 bases. Germline V gene lookup returns CDR1 SGHTA and CDR2 FQGNSA. V lost 7 bases, J lost 11 bases, and 19 bases stayed unmatched. The CDR3 length is 16 residues.

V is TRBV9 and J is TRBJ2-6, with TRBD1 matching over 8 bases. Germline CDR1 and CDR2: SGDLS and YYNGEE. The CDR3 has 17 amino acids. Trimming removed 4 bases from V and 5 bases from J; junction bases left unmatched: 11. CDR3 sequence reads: CASSPRTGSYRANVLTF. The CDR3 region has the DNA TGTGCCAGCAGCCCCCGGACAGGGTCTTATCGGGCCAACGTCCTGACTTTC.

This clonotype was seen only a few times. CDR3 protein: CASQGAGGANVLTF. CDR3 DNA sequence: TGTGCCAGCCAGGGGGCTGGTGGGGCCAACGTCCTGACTTTC. V and J are TRBV7-3 and TRBJ2-6; 8 bases map to TRBD1. The V segment lost 8 bases and the J segment 3 bases; nucleotides outside the gene matches: 3. Germline values: CDR1 SGHTA, CDR2 FQGTGA. The CDR3 loop spans 14 amino acids. Looking up the rest from reference TRBV7-3 and TRBJ2-6 gives the full variable domain: GAGVSQTPSNKVTEKGKYVELRCDPISGHTALYWYRQSLGQGPEFLIYFQGTGAADDSGLPNDRFFAVRPEGSVSTLKIQRTERGDSAVYLCASQGAGGANVLTFGAGSRLTVL.

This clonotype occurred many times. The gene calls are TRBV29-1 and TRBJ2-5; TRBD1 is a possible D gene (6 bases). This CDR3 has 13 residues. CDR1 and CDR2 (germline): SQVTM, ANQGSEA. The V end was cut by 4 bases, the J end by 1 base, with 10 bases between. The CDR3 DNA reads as TGCAGCGTTGGTACAGGGCCCCAAGAGACCCAGTACTTC. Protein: CSVGTGPQETQYF.

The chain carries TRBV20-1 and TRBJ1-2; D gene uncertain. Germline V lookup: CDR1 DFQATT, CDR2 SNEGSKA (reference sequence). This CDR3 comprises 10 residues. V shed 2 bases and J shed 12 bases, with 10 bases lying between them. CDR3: CSARRIGNTF. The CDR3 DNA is TGCAGTGCTAGACGGATAGGGAACACCTTC.

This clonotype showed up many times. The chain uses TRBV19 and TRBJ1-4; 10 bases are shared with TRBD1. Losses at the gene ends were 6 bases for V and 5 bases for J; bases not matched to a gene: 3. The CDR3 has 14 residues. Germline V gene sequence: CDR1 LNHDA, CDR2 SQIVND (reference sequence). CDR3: CASRSGQGNEKLFF. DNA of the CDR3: TGTGCCAGTAGATCGGGACAGGGGAATGAAAAACTGTTTTTT.

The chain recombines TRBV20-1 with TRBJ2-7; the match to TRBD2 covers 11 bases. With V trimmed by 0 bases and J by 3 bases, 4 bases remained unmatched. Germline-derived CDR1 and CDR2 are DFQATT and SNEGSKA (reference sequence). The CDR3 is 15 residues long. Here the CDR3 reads CSAREGLAESYEQYF. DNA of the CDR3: TGCAGTGCTAGAGAGGGACTAGCGGAGAGCTACGAGCAGTACTTC.

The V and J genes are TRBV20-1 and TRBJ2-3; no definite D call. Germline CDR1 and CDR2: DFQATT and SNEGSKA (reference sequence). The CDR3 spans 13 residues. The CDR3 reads CSQQATSTDTQYF. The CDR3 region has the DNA TGCAGCCAGCAAGCGACTAGCACAGATACGCAGTATTTT.

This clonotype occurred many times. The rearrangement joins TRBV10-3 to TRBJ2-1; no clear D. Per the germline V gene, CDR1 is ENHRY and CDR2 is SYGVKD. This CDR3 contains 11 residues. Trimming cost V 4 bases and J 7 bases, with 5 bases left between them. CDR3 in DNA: TGTGCCATCAGTGCTGAGAATGAGCAGTTCTTC. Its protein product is CAISAENEQFF.

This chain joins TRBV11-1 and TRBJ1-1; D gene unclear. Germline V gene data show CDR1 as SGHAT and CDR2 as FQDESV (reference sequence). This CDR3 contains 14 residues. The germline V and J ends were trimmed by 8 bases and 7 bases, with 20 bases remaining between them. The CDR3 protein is CASLGSGRENEAFF. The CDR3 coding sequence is TGTGCCAGCCTCGGGAGCGGGAGGGAGAATGAAGCTTTCTTT.

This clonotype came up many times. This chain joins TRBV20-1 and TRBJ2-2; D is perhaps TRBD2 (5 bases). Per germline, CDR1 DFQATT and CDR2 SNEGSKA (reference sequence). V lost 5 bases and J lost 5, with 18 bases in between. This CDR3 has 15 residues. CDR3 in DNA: TGCAGTGCTGGTGACTACCCTACCTCAACCGGGGAGCTGTTTTTT. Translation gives CSAGDYPTSTGELFF.

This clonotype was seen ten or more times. The CDR3 loop is CASSWGSGQPQHF. The CDR3 coding sequence is TGTGCCAGCAGTTGGGGGTCCGGTCAGCCCCAGCATTTT. The rearrangement uses TRBV12-3 or TRBV12-4 and TRBJ1-5, with D tentatively TRBD1 (5 bases). The V end was cut by 4 bases, the J end by 6 bases, with 10 bases between. CDR3 size: 13 residues.

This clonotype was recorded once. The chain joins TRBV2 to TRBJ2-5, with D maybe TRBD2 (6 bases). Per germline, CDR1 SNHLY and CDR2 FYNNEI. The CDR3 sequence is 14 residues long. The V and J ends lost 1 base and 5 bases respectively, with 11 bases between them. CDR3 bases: TGTGCCAGCAGTGAAGGCGGGACGGGGGAGACCCAGTACTTC. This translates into CASSEGGTGETQYF.

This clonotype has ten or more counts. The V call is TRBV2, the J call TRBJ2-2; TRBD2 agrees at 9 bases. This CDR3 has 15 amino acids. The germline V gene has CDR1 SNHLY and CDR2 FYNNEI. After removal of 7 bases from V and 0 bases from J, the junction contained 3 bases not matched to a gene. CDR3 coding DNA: TGTGCCAGCAATGGACTAGCGCCGAACACCGGGGAGCTGTTTTTT. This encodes CASNGLAPNTGELFF.

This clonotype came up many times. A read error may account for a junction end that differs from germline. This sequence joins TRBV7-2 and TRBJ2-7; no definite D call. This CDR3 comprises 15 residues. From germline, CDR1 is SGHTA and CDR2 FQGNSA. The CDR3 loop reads CASNLDLISTYEQYF. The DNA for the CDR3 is TGTGCCAGCAACTTAGATTTGATCAGTACCTACGAGCAGTACTTC.

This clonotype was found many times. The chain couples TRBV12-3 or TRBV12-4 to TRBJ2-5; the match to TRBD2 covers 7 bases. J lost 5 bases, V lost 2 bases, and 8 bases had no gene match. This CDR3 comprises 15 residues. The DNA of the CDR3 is TGTGCCAGCAGTTTACGCCGGGGGAGGGAGGAGACCCAGTACTTC. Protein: CASSLRRGREETQYF.

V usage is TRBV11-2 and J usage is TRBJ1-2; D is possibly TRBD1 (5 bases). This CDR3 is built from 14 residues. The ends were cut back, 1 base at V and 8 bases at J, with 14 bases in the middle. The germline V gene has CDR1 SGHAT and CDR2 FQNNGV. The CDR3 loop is CASSLAGPPIGYTF. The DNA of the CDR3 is TGTGCCAGCAGCTTAGCGGGACCCCCTATCGGCTACACCTTC.

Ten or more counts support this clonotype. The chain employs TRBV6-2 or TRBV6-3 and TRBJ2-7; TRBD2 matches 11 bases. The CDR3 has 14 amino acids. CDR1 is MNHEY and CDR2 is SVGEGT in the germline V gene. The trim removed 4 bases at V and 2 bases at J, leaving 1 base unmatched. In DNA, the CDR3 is TGTGCCAGCAGTTTACTAGCGGGAGCCTACGAGCAGTACTTC. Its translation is CASSLLAGAYEQYF.

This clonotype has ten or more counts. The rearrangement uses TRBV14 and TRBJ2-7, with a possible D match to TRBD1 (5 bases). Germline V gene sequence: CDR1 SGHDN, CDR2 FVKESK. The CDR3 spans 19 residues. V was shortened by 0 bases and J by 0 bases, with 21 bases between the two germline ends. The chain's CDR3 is CASSQDLSSRGRLSYEQYF. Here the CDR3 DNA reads TGTGCCAGCAGCCAAGATCTTAGCTCTAGGGGTCGCCTCTCCTACGAGCAGTACTTC.